This TCR beta chain was captured in a study of OX40 agonist ivuxolimab in advanced cancers. Study summary: Males comprised 70% to 90% of the group, whose mean age was roughly 64 years (range 23 to 79). Study findings and constraints: Antigen specificity was not determined for the expanded peripheral T cells.

On this clone itself: Its antigen remains unidentified.

Libraries were prepared by immunoSEQ multiplex PCR; TCRdb keeps only in-frame clonotypes and omits some of them. The sample lists tens of thousands of clones, 75% to 90% seen once, with around 2.7% in the top ten. The cohort excluded patients with autoimmune disease history or systemic immunosuppression. The TCR was taken from an adult with an advanced solid tumor such as melanoma, head and neck, liver or kidney cancer. The sample in question was CD4+ or CD8+ T cells sorted from blood, obtained in a trial of the OX40 agonist ivuxolimab.

The CDR3 is CAWSVRKGPGNTIYF. CDR3 DNA: TGTGCCTGGAGTGTAAGAAAAGGTCCTGGAAACACCATATATTTT. V gene TRBV30 combines with J gene TRBJ1-3; D is unclear. The CDR3 is 15 residues long. CDR1 and CDR2 (germline): GTSNPN, SVGIG (reference sequence). Trimming shortened V by 0 bases and J by 2 bases, and 11 bases separated the two germline ends.